The T cell receptor (beta chain) under discussion was sequenced for a study of cytomegalovirus exposure and HLA in healthy donors. Primers included in the PCR were 60 Vbeta and 13 Jbeta primers. Produced via immunoSEQ multiplex PCR; TCRdb's table is partial and in-frame only. Of about 150,000 clones listed, 65% to 90% are singletons. There are 13 residues in the CDR3. Germline CDR1 and CDR2: SGHAT and FQNNGV. V trimming: 5 bases; J trimming: 7 bases; junction bases outside the gene matches: 7. The source material was PBMCs. The receptor was derived from a man aged 50 or older in good health and CMV-seropositive. The rearrangement links TRBV11-2 to TRBJ1-1, with 7 bases matching TRBD1. CDR3 residues: CASSRRGRDEAFF. The CDR3 DNA follows: TGTGCCAGCAGCCGGAGGGGGCGGGATGAAGCTTTCTTT. Variable domain in full (rest from reference TRBV11-2 and TRBJ1-1): EAGVAQSPRYKIIEKRQSVAFWCNPISGHATLYWYQQILGQGPKLLIQFQNNGVVDDSQLPKDRFSAERLKGVDSTLKIQPAKLEDSAVYLCASSRRGRDEAFFGQGTRLTVV.